This entry describes one T cell receptor beta chain. Its antigen is still unknown. CDR1 and CDR2 (germline): SGHTA, FQGNSA. The germline V and J ends were trimmed by 5 bases and 9 bases, with 11 bases remaining between them. The CDR3 contains 13 residues. This record belongs to a study of OX40 agonist ivuxolimab in advanced cancers. About the study: Melanoma, hepatocellular carcinoma, head and neck or renal cell cancer occurred in dose-escalation patients.

Study-level points and caveats: On average, a greater number of expanded clones characterised CD8+ T cells relative to CD4+. Antigens targeted by the expanded peripheral T cells were not determined. A proportion of nonresponders additionally exhibited low normalized T-cell clonal expansion.

Assay: immunoSEQ multiplex PCR; the TCRdb copy retains only in-frame clones and omits some. This table holds around 3,100 clones, roughly 79% found once. The V call is TRBV7-2, the J call TRBJ1-6; D uncertain. The sequencing here drew on CD4+ or CD8+ T cells sorted from blood, taken in a trial of the OX40 agonist ivuxolimab. This TCR was recovered from an adult with an advanced solid tumor such as melanoma, head and neck, liver or kidney cancer. As DNA, the CDR3 is TGTGCCAGCAGCCAGGACGGACCTTCACCCCTCCACTTT. It is translated as CASSQDGPSPLHF.